This T cell receptor (beta chain) was sequenced in a study of type 1 regulatory T cells (TCRdb year 2021). Concerning the study at large: The study characterized an in vitro protocol that generated a Tr1-enriched, alloantigen-specific CD4 T cell product named T-allo10. Patients with hematological malignancies who were receiving allogeneic hematopoietic stem cell transplantation were the group in which T-allo10 was being clinically evaluated.

The V end loses 3 bases and the J end loses 0 bases, and a stretch of 16 bases separates them. From the germline V gene, CDR1 is ENHRY and CDR2 is SYGVKD. There are 17 amino acids in the CDR3, from cysteine to phenylalanine inclusive. Only the CDR3 region is kept as DNA, spanning 51 bases read in frame from base 1. This clonotype was counted only a few times. Its specific antigen is unknown. Base qualities are not provided; no much larger clone lies one nucleotide away. Sequenced on an Illumina MiSeq. The public reads were quality trimmed at Q25 with fastp and then assembled into clones with MiXCR by TCRdb, keeping productive beta chains. Records with the same CDR3 protein are collapsed into one entry carrying the most frequent genes and DNA. Across this sample there are some 100,000 distinct CDR3 sequences, with about a third seen only once. The top ten constitute less than 2.5% of the sample.

The clonotype was recovered from a human donor in good health. Sequencing was done on a sample of CD4+ T cells, either the whole sample or a sorted fraction (not recorded which). The rearranged segments are TRBV10-3 and TRBJ2-3; the D gene may be TRBD1 or TRBD2, since each aligns over 5 bases. The bases read TGTGCCATCAGTGACCCGCCGCATGGGGGTAGCACAGATACGCAGTATTTT. Its amino acids are CAISDPPHGGSTDTQYF.